This T cell receptor (beta chain) originates from a study of graft-versus-host responses after intestinal transplantation. Measured with immunoSEQ multiplex PCR; TCRdb has only the in-frame clones, and not every one. Of over 75,000 clones listed, about nine tenths are singletons. Worth noting for this clone: Its antigen remains unknown.

The TCR sequence derives from a human donor who was the organ donor for an intestinal transplant. The input for sequencing was unstimulated CD8+ T cells sorted from spleen or lymph node cells, taken before transplant.

The DNA of the CDR3 is TGCGCCAGCAGACCCGGGACAGGGGCGAGTGGAAACACCATATATTTT. Amino acid sequence: CASRPGTGASGNTIYF. The V and J genes are TRBV5-1 and TRBJ1-3, with 10 bases identical to TRBD1. The V gene's germline CDR1 is SGHRS and CDR2 YFSETQ. CDR3 length equals 16 residues. Unmatched junction bases numbered 8, after V lost 5 bases and J lost 3 bases.